These 32 T cell receptor beta chains originate from one sample sequenced in a study of graft-versus-host responses after intestinal transplantation. The assay was immunoSEQ multiplex PCR, and TCRdb's table has in-frame clones only and misses some. This table has about 86,000 clones, 80% to 85% appearing once. No antigens are known for them. The source material was unstimulated CD8+ T cells sorted from spleen or lymph node cells, sampled before intestinal transplant. These receptors came from a human donor who received an intestinal transplant.

The chain has TRBV5-4 and TRBJ2-1, with 7 positions matching TRBD2. The V gene end was trimmed by 4 bases and the J gene end by 4 bases; junction bases not matched to a gene: 2. Per the germline V gene, CDR1 is SGHNT and CDR2 is YYREEE (reference sequence). The CDR3 loop spans 13 amino acids. The CDR3 DNA sequence: TGTGCCAGCAGCCCGGGACTATACAATGAGCAGTTCTTC. The encoded protein is CASSPGLYNEQFF.

The V and J genes are TRBV7-6 and TRBJ2-7; 12 bases agree with TRBD2. Germline CDR1 and CDR2: SGHVS and FNYEAQ. Germline trimming cut 2 bases from V and 5 bases from J; bases unmatched to any gene: 4. This CDR3 contains 15 residues. This CDR3 reads CASSLTGLAGNEQYF. CDR3 nucleotide sequence: TGTGCCAGCAGCTTAACGGGACTAGCGGGCAACGAGCAGTACTTC. Full variable domain (remainder filled in from reference TRBV7-6 and TRBJ2-7): GAGVSQSPRYKVTKRGQDVALRCDPISGHVSLYWYRQALGQGPEFLTYFNYEAQQDKSGLPNDRFSAERPEGSISTLTIQRTEQRDSAMYRCASSLTGLAGNEQYFGPGTRLTVT.

The J gene is TRBJ2-7, the V gene TRBV6-6; the D is unclear. CDR1 and CDR2 (germline): MNHNY, SVGAGI (reference sequence). The CDR3 consists of 14 residues. Trimming shortened V by 0 bases and J by 3 bases, and 9 bases separated the two germline ends. CDR3 nucleotides: TGTGCCAGCAGTTACTCCGCCTCCAGCTACGAGCAGTACTTC. Protein sequence: CASSYSASSYEQYF.

The chain uses TRBV5-4 and TRBJ1-3; TRBD1 is a possible D gene (6 bases). This CDR3 contains 13 residues. Trimming pared 2 bases from V and 3 bases from J, leaving 6 bases between. The germline CDR1 and CDR2 sequences are SGHNT and YYREEE (reference sequence). The CDR3: CASSFRGGNTIYF. CDR3 DNA sequence: TGTGCCAGCAGCTTCAGGGGTGGAAACACCATATATTTT.

The chain is built from TRBV10-1 and TRBJ2-1, with 9 bases lining up with TRBD1. Unmatched junction bases numbered 3, after V lost 11 bases and J lost 7 bases. CDR1 is WNHNN and CDR2 is SYGVQD in the germline V gene (reference sequence). The CDR3 is 11 residues long. CDR3 region: CAAGQGNEQFF. The CDR3, as DNA: TGCGCCGCAGGACAGGGGAATGAGCAGTTCTTC.

This clone appeared once. The chain combines TRBV4-3 with TRBJ2-1; no definite D call. In germline, CDR1 is LGHNA, CDR2 YSLEER. V lost 5 bases and J lost 8, with 10 bases in between. There are 12 residues in the CDR3. CDR3 sequence reads: CASSSTVDEQFF. The CDR3 nucleotides read TGCGCCAGCAGCTCGACTGTCGATGAGCAGTTCTTC.

The gene calls are TRBV27 and TRBJ2-3; D not certain. The V and J ends lost 2 bases and 5 bases respectively, with 17 bases between them. CDR3 length: 16 amino acids. Germline V gives CDR1 MNHEY, CDR2 SMNVEV (reference sequence). CDR3 DNA sequence: TGTGCCAGCAGTTTAAATGGTCGTATCTCGGGAGATACGCAGTATTTT. Amino acids: CASSLNGRISGDTQYF.

V gene TRBV18 combines with J gene TRBJ2-5; the D gene is possibly TRBD2 (6 bases). V was trimmed by 3 bases and J by 0 bases, leaving 8 bases between them. The CDR3 sequence is 14 residues long. Germline V gene sequence: CDR1 KGHSH, CDR2 LQKENI. CDR3 sequence reads: CASSPWGDQETQYF. CDR3 DNA sequence: TGTGCCAGCTCACCTTGGGGGGACCAAGAGACCCAGTACTTC. Filled out from reference TRBV18 and TRBJ2-5, the complete variable domain reads NAGVMQNPRHLVRRRGQEARLRCSPMKGHSHVYWYRQLPEEGLKFMVYLQKENIIDESGMPKERFSAEFPKEGPSILRIQQVVRGDSAAYFCASSPWGDQETQYFGPGTRLLVL.

This chain's CDR3 is CASGSGQLYGYTF. The CDR3 DNA follows: TGTGCCAGCGGGTCGGGACAGCTCTATGGCTACACCTTC. V usage is TRBV6-5 and J usage is TRBJ1-2; TRBD1 matches at 7 bases. This CDR3 contains 13 residues. CDR1 MNHEY and CDR2 SVGAGI come from the germline V gene. Trimming cost V 8 bases and J 4 bases; bases outside gene matches: 7.

The rearrangement uses TRBV4-1 and TRBJ2-1, with D maybe TRBD1 (5 bases). The germline gives CDR1 MGHRA, CDR2 YSYEKL. The CDR3 is made up of 16 amino acids. The V and J ends lost 1 base and 5 bases respectively, with 15 bases between them. This CDR3 reads CASSQVWQGTNNEQFF. DNA for the CDR3: TGCGCCAGCAGCCAAGTCTGGCAGGGTACTAACAATGAGCAGTTCTTC.

The chain combines TRBV23-1 with TRBJ2-3; 7 positions match TRBD1. TRBV23-1 is noted as an ORF with a role that remains uncertain. V lost 8 bases to trimming and J lost 6 bases; unmatched junction nucleotides: 17. This CDR3 has 16 residues. CDR3 sequence reads: CASPSHRGDRLDTQYF. As DNA, the CDR3 is TGCGCCAGCCCCTCCCACAGGGGAGATAGGTTGGATACGCAGTATTTT.

The chain combines TRBV9 with TRBJ1-3; D is ambiguous. The CDR3 consists of 13 residues. Germline V gene sequence: CDR1 SGDLS, CDR2 YYNGEE. V dropped 2 bases and J dropped 7 bases, with 10 bases sitting between them. As DNA, the CDR3 is TGTGCCAGCAGCGTGGACGGCAAGAACACCATATATTTT. It codes for CASSVDGKNTIYF.

The J gene is TRBJ2-7, the V gene TRBV19, with D unclear. The CDR3 is 15 amino acids. Germline CDR1 LNHDA, CDR2 SQIVND (reference sequence). Trimming removed 6 bases at V and 3 bases at J, with 18 bases between. The CDR3 sequence is CASRGAERPVYEQYF. The DNA for the CDR3 is TGTGCCAGTAGAGGCGCCGAGCGACCCGTCTACGAGCAGTACTTC.

This rearrangement joins TRBV4-1 to TRBJ1-1; D unclear. This CDR3 comprises 12 residues. The germline V and J ends were trimmed by 1 base and 3 bases, with 3 bases remaining between them. The V gene's germline CDR1 is MGHRA and CDR2 YSYEKL. CDR3 residues: CASSQGDTEAFF. As DNA, the CDR3 is TGCGCCAGCAGCCAAGGTGACACTGAAGCTTTCTTT.

The V gene is TRBV11-1, the J gene TRBJ2-7; no clear D. The V gene's germline CDR1 is SGHAT and CDR2 FQDESV (reference sequence). The CDR3 length is 17 residues. Trimming cost V 4 bases and J 3 bases, with 22 bases left between them. CDR3 amino acids: CASSSPTTEYWIYEQYF. CDR3 in DNA: TGTGCCAGCAGCTCTCCCACTACCGAGTATTGGATCTACGAGCAGTACTTC.

V is TRBV12-2 and J is TRBJ2-3; the table calls TRBD2, which could not be checked here. TRBV12-2 is annotated as a pseudogene. The CDR3 length is 16 residues. Here the CDR3 DNA reads TGTGCAAGTCGCCCGGAACGGGGGGTCCCCACAGATACGCAGTATTTT. Translation gives CASRPERGVPTDTQYF.

The chain employs TRBV9 and TRBJ2-5, with a weak D call TRBD2 (5 bases). The CDR3 loop spans 14 amino acids. Trimming left V 2 bases short and J 2 bases short, with 10 bases between. Germline loops: CDR1 SGDLS, CDR2 YYNGEE. CDR3 in amino acids: CASSVLGDQETQYF. For the CDR3, the DNA is TGTGCCAGCAGCGTTTTGGGAGATCAAGAGACCCAGTACTTC.

J is TRBJ2-7 and V is TRBV7-9, with a tentative D call TRBD1 (5 bases). The CDR3 consists of 12 residues. Germline values: CDR1 SEHNR, CDR2 FQNEAQ (reference sequence). Deletions cut 2 bases from V and 6 bases from J, with 8 bases between. The CDR3 here is CASSLRGGEQYF. Here the CDR3 DNA reads TGTGCCAGCAGCTTAAGGGGCGGCGAGCAGTACTTC.

This CDR3 is CASSLDGRESTNEKLFF. The CDR3 region has the DNA TGTGCCAGCAGCTTAGATGGACGGGAGTCAACTAATGAAAAACTGTTTTTT. The chain links TRBV11-3 to TRBJ1-4; D gene unclear. This CDR3 has 17 amino acids. Trimming pared 0 bases from V and 0 bases from J, leaving 11 bases between. Germline V gives CDR1 SGHNT, CDR2 YENEEA.

J is TRBJ2-5 and V is TRBV9; perhaps TRBD2 as D (7 bases). The V and J ends lost 0 bases and 3 bases respectively, with 21 bases between them. Germline values: CDR1 SGDLS, CDR2 YYNGEE. The CDR3 sequence is 18 residues long. The CDR3 is CASSVGGAGVFNKETQYF. In DNA form, the CDR3 reads TGTGCCAGCAGCGTAGGGGGGGCGGGGGTTTTCAACAAAGAGACCCAGTACTTC.

A remark on this clone: This sample includes further DNA sequences coding for the same CDR3. The CDR3 loop reads CASSYEQYF. CDR3 nucleotides: TGTGCCAGCAGCTACGAGCAGTACTTC. V and J are TRBV6-1 and TRBJ2-7; no clear D gene. Trimming removed 6 bases at V and 3 bases at J, with 0 bases between. In germline, CDR1 is MNHNS, CDR2 SASEGT. The CDR3 extends over 9 amino acids.

The CDR3 DNA reads TGTGCCAGCAACTCCCCTGACAGCCCGAACACTGAAGCTTTCTTT. This codes for CASNSPDSPNTEAFF. The V gene is TRBV13, the J gene TRBJ1-1, with D possibly being TRBD1 (5 bases). The CDR3 is made up of 15 amino acids. V lost 7 bases and J lost 1, with 16 bases in between. Germline V gives CDR1 PRHDT, CDR2 FYEKMQ (reference sequence). Full variable domain (missing parts from reference TRBV13 and TRBJ1-1): AAGVIQSPRHLIKEKRETATLKCYPIPRHDTVYWYQQGPGQDPQFLISFYEKMQSDKGSIPDRFSAQQFSDYHSELNMSSLELGDSALYFCASNSPDSPNTEAFFGQGTRLTVV.

V gene TRBV4-1 combines with J gene TRBJ2-7; no reliable D call. V lost 0 bases, J lost 4 bases, and 10 bases lay in between. This CDR3 has 14 residues. CDR1 and CDR2 (germline): MGHRA, YSYEKL. The CDR3 loop reads CASSQDLSSYEQYF. In DNA, the CDR3 is TGCGCCAGCAGCCAAGATCTATCTTCGTACGAGCAGTACTTC.

The J gene is TRBJ2-1, the V gene TRBV10-1; D unclear. Germline CDR1 is WNHNN and CDR2 is SYGVQD (reference sequence). Trimming removed 7 bases from V and 2 bases from J, with 9 bases in between. This CDR3 region has 13 residues. DNA of the CDR3: TGCGCCAGCAACCTTTCCACCTACAATGAGCAGTTCTTC. It encodes CASNLSTYNEQFF.

A word on this clone: At the DNA level, this CDR3 is encoded by other sequences in the same sample as well. The chain is built from TRBV5-1 and TRBJ1-2; 8 bases agree with TRBD1. CDR1 is SGHRS and CDR2 is YFSETQ in the germline V gene. J gave up 7 bases and V 2 bases, and 4 bases lay outside the gene matches. The CDR3 has 13 residues. For the CDR3, the DNA is TGCGCCAGCAGCTTAACAGGGGGTGGTGGCTACACCTTC. As protein: CASSLTGGGGYTF.

V and J are TRBV2 and TRBJ1-5; perhaps TRBD1 as D (5 bases). The CDR3 length is 15 residues. Germline assignment: CDR1 SNHLY and CDR2 FYNNEI. The ends were cut back, 5 bases at V and 5 bases at J, with 16 bases in the middle. The chain's CDR3 is CASSCPRGGDQPQHF. CDR3 DNA sequence: TGTGCCAGCAGTTGCCCCCGGGGGGGGGATCAGCCCCAGCATTTT.

J is TRBJ1-1 and V is TRBV27; possible D gene TRBD1, 6 bases. There are 14 residues in the CDR3. Trimming shortened V by 3 bases and J by 5 bases, and 13 bases separated the two germline ends. CDR1 is MNHEY, CDR2 SMNVEV, per germline (reference sequence). CDR3 nucleotides: TGTGCCAGCAGTTTGACAGGTGTGAGGACTGAAGCTTTCTTT. Its translation is CASSLTGVRTEAFF.

This clone was picked up one time. The chain combines TRBV10-2 with TRBJ2-1; tentative D call: TRBD1 (5 bases). Trimming removed 5 bases at V and 0 bases at J, with 11 bases between. Germline V CDR1 and CDR2: WSHSY, SAAADI. CDR3 length: 15 amino acids. The CDR3: CASSFTGASYNEQFF. CDR3 nucleotide sequence: TGCGCCAGCAGTTTCACAGGAGCCTCCTACAATGAGCAGTTCTTC.

CDR3: CASSFSGGYVTDTQYF. The CDR3 region has the DNA TGCGCCAGCAGCTTCAGCGGCGGGTACGTCACAGATACGCAGTATTTT. The chain employs TRBV5-1 and TRBJ2-3, with a tentative D call TRBD2 (5 bases). In germline, CDR1 is SGHRS, CDR2 YFSETQ. Trimming removed 2 bases from V and 2 bases from J, with 15 bases in between. This CDR3 is 16 amino acids long.

This chain links TRBV6-6 with TRBJ2-7; no reliable D call. This CDR3 has 13 amino acids. Germline V gives CDR1 MNHNY, CDR2 SVGAGI (reference sequence). Deletions cut 2 bases from V and 2 bases from J, with 7 bases between. The CDR3 DNA reads as TGTGCCAGCAGTTACGCCGCTGCCTACGAGCAGTACTTC. It yields the protein CASSYAAAYEQYF.

Comments on this clone: Different DNA sequences within this sample yield the same CDR3. The V gene is TRBV7-9, the J gene TRBJ2-7, with 8 positions matching TRBD2. This CDR3 has 14 amino acids. The germline CDR1 and CDR2 sequences are SEHNR and FQNEAQ (reference sequence). V was pared by 1 base and J by 3 bases, with 2 bases of the junction left unmatched. Here the CDR3 reads CASSLGLAGYEQYF. The CDR3 region has the DNA TGTGCCAGCAGCTTAGGGCTAGCGGGCTACGAGCAGTACTTC. Combining the CDR3 with reference TRBV7-9 and TRBJ2-7 gives the whole variable domain DTGVSQNPRHKITKRGQNVTFRCDPISEHNRLYWYRQTLGQGPEFLTYFQNEAQLEKSRLLSDRFSAERPKGSFSTLEIQRTEQGDSAMYLCASSLGLAGYEQYFGPGTRLTVT.

The chain has TRBV7-3 and TRBJ2-3; 10 positions agree with TRBD2. Germline assignment: CDR1 SGHTA and CDR2 FQGTGA. The CDR3 has 15 amino acids. V gave up 5 bases and J gave up 1 base; unmatched junction bases: 3. The CDR3 nucleotides read TGTGCCAGCAGCCATAGCGGGGGGCGCACAGATACGCAGTATTTT. It codes for CASSHSGGRTDTQYF.